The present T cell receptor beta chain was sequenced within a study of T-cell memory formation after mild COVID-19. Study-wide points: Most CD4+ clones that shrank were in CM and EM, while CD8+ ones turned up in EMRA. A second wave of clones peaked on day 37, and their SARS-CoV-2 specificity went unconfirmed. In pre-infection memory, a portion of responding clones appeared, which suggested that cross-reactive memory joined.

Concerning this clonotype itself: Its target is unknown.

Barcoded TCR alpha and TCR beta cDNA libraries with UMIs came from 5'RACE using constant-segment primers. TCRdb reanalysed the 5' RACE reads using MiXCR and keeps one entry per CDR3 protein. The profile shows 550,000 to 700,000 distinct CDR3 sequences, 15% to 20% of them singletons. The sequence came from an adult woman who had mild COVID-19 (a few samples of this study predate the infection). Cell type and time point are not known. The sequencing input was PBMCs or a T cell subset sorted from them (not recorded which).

The CDR3 here is CASSPLGGENEQFF. The CDR3 DNA reads as TGTGCCAGCAGCCCCCTCGGGGGCGAGAATGAGCAGTTCTTC. The gene calls are TRBV7-9 and TRBJ2-1, with D perhaps given as TRBD1 or TRBD2 (6 bases each). CDR1 and CDR2 from the germline V gene are SEHNR and FQNEAQ (reference sequence). The CDR3 runs 14 residues. The V gene lost 5 bases and the J gene lost 7 bases, with 15 bases spanning the gap. Filled out from reference TRBV7-9 and TRBJ2-1, the complete variable domain reads DTGVSQNPRHKITKRGQNVTFRCDPISEHNRLYWYRQTLGQGPEFLTYFQNEAQLEKSRLLSDRFSAERPKGSFSTLEIQRTEQGDSAMYLCASSPLGGENEQFFGPGTRLTVL.